Below, 14 T cell receptor beta chains from the same sample are listed, as sequenced in a study of blood T cell repertoires in COVID-19. Here immunoSEQ multiplex PCR was the method, and the copy in TCRdb shows in-frame clones only, minus some. Of over 25,000 clones listed, about 91% are singletons. The sample comprised peripheral blood. These receptors all come from a man aged 50 or older with active COVID-19.

J is TRBJ2-5 and V is TRBV3-1 (or the pseudogene TRBV3-2), with a tentative D call TRBD2 (5 bases). V lost 4 bases to trimming and J lost 1 base, with 7 bases between them. Germline V gives CDR1 LGHDT, CDR2 YNNKEL (reference sequence). This CDR3 spans 13 amino acids. The CDR3 region is CASSLLVQETQYF. The DNA of the CDR3 is TGTGCCAGCAGCCTACTAGTCCAAGAGACCCAGTACTTC.

V is TRBV5-1 and J is TRBJ2-7; D is possibly TRBD1 (6 bases). Germline CDR1 is SGHRS and CDR2 is YFSETQ. Trimming took off 7 bases at V and 2 bases at J, with 10 bases between the two ends. The CDR3 length is 12 residues. CDR3 coding DNA: TGCGCCAGCCAAGGACAGACCTACGAGCAGTACTTC. Translating gives CASQGQTYEQYF.

This sequence joins TRBV5-1 and TRBJ1-1; tentative D call: TRBD1 (6 bases). The germline CDR1 and CDR2 sequences are SGHRS and YFSETQ. Trimming shortened V by 4 bases and J by 4 bases, and 14 bases separated the two germline ends. The CDR3 length is 14 residues. The CDR3 nucleotides read TGCGCCAGCAGCCTACAGGGTTTGGGCACTGAAGCTTTCTTT. Amino acids: CASSLQGLGTEAFF.

The CDR3 nucleotides read TGTGCCACCAGCCCCCGGGCAGCGGGAGTTAGGAATGAGCAGTTCTTC. Translation: CATSPRAAGVRNEQFF. V and J are TRBV15 and TRBJ2-1; 8 bases are a match to TRBD2. The CDR3 has 16 amino acids. V lost 5 bases to trimming and J lost 7 bases; unmatched junction nucleotides: 13. Germline loops: CDR1 LNHNV, CDR2 YYDKDF (reference sequence).

The chain uses TRBV5-1 and TRBJ2-7; D is perhaps TRBD2 (5 bases). This CDR3 spans 17 amino acids. Per the germline V gene, CDR1 is SGHRS and CDR2 is YFSETQ. V lost 0 bases and J 2 bases, leaving 18 bases between the germline ends. Here the CDR3 reads CASSLDRRAGGTYEQYF. The DNA of the CDR3 is TGCGCCAGCAGCTTGGATCGGCGGGCAGGAGGAACCTACGAGCAGTACTTC.

This clone came up a few times. The chain links TRBV10-3 to TRBJ1-3, with 7 bases aligning to TRBD1. Germline V gene data show CDR1 as ENHRY and CDR2 as SYGVKD. Germline trimming cut 4 bases from V and 0 bases from J; bases unmatched to any gene: 3. This CDR3 spans 15 amino acids. CDR3 residues: CAISGGQNSGNTIYF. In DNA form, the CDR3 reads TGTGCCATCAGTGGGGGACAGAACTCTGGAAACACCATATATTTT.

This clone was seen a few times. V is TRBV12-2 and J is TRBJ1-1. TRBV12-2 is tagged as a pseudogene. CDR3 size: 15 residues. CDR3 sequence reads: CASRLSPPLKTEAFF. The DNA of the CDR3 is TGTGCAAGTCGCCTGAGCCCCCCTTTAAAAACTGAAGCTTTCTTT.

The J gene is TRBJ1-1, the V gene TRBV12-3 or TRBV12-4; 7 positions match TRBD1. J gave up 5 bases and V 6 bases, and 6 bases lay outside the gene matches. The CDR3 length is 13 residues. The CDR3 loop is CASRADRATEAFF. The DNA of the CDR3 is TGTGCCAGCAGGGCAGACAGGGCTACTGAAGCTTTCTTT.

The chain links TRBV7-2 to TRBJ2-5; 8 bases agree with TRBD1. Germline lookup yields CDR1 SGHTA and CDR2 FQGNSA. There are 12 residues in the CDR3. Germline trimming cut 5 bases from V and 10 bases from J; bases unmatched to any gene: 6. CDR3 sequence (DNA): TGTGCCAGCAGCCCAGGGGGCCCTAGCCAGTACTTC. Its translation is CASSPGGPSQYF.

This rearrangement joins TRBV7-8 to TRBJ2-5, with 9 nucleotides matching TRBD2. This CDR3 contains 15 residues. Germline V gives CDR1 SGHVS, CDR2 FQNEAQ. The V and J ends lost 7 bases and 3 bases, in that order; junction bases with no gene match: 9. The CDR3 nucleotides are TGTGCCAGCAAATCCCGAATAGCGGGGGAAGAGACCCAGTACTTC. It translates to CASKSRIAGEETQYF.

This clone was seen a single time. The V and J genes are TRBV9 and TRBJ2-3; a possible D gene is TRBD2 (6 bases). This CDR3 comprises 15 residues. The germline gives CDR1 SGDLS, CDR2 YYNGEE. V was pared by 2 bases and J by 2 bases, with 12 bases between. The CDR3 protein is CASSVGTLNTDTQYF. In nucleotides, the CDR3 is TGTGCCAGCAGCGTCGGGACTCTTAACACAGATACGCAGTATTTT. The variable domain in full, completed from reference TRBV9 and TRBJ2-3, reads DSGVTQTPKHLITATGQRVTLRCSPRSGDLSVYWYQQSLDQGLQFLIQYYNGEERAKGNILERFSAQQFPDLHSELNLSSLELGDSALYFCASSVGTLNTDTQYFGPGTRLTVL.

V and J are TRBV7-9 and TRBJ2-1; perhaps TRBD1 as D (6 bases). The CDR3 has 13 amino acids. The V and J ends lost 5 bases and 4 bases respectively, with 9 bases between them. Germline V lookup: CDR1 SEHNR, CDR2 FQNEAQ (reference sequence). CDR3 in amino acids: CASSNQGYNEQFF. The CDR3 DNA follows: TGTGCCAGCAGCAATCAGGGGTACAATGAGCAGTTCTTC.

CDR3 in amino acids: CASSQDLAPGGTGELFF. The DNA for the CDR3 is TGTGCCAGCAGCCAAGATCTTGCGCCCGGGGGCACCGGGGAGCTGTTTTTT. The chain combines TRBV4-2 with TRBJ2-2, with a weak D call TRBD2 (6 bases). Germline CDR1 reads LGHNA; CDR2 reads YNFKEQ. This CDR3 is 17 amino acids long. V shed 0 bases and J shed 4 bases, with 15 bases lying between them.

In this sample, this clone turned up a few times. The V gene is TRBV7-9, the J gene TRBJ2-7; TRBD2 agrees at 8 bases. This CDR3 has 17 amino acids. J lost 2 bases, V lost 0 bases, and 9 bases had no gene match. CDR1 SEHNR and CDR2 FQNEAQ come from the germline V gene (reference sequence). CDR3 bases: TGTGCCAGCAGCTTAGCGCTTAGCGGGACTAACACCTACGAGCAGTACTTC. This sequence encodes CASSLALSGTNTYEQYF.